One sample yielded the 15 T cell receptor beta chains listed below, sequenced in a study of early stage breast cancer tumors (dated by TCRdb to 2015 to 2018). The library was produced with the immunoSEQ multiplex PCR assay. TCRdb re-hosts the immuneACCESS table, in-frame sequences only. Its copies lack some clones; in the studies checked, an unresolved V gene accounts for under half of them, and the cause for the rest is not known. This sample holds about 53,000 clones; about nine tenths were observed only once. Of the sample, 5% falls within the top ten clones. Input material: blood. The source of these receptors is a person aged 70 to 85 with breast cancer.

V gene TRBV29-1 combines with J gene TRBJ1-2; 10 bases match TRBD1. The V and J ends lost 7 bases and 4 bases, in that order; junction bases with no gene match: 3. The V gene's germline CDR1 is SQVTM and CDR2 ANQGSEA. The CDR3 runs to 12 residues. The CDR3 DNA is TGCAGCGCGACAGGGGGCGCCTATGGCTACACCTTC. It is translated as CSATGGAYGYTF.

Only a few counts were recorded for this clone. The chain combines TRBV6-5 with TRBJ1-5; possibly TRBD1 for D (5 bases). V was trimmed by 8 bases and J by 7 bases, leaving 18 bases between them. This CDR3 region has 14 residues. Germline loops: CDR1 MNHEY, CDR2 SVGAGI. The CDR3 DNA reads TGTGCCAGCCGCGGGGCCTCGGCAGGGCAGCCCCAGCATTTT. Its protein is CASRGASAGQPQHF.

The rearrangement uses TRBV7-6 and TRBJ2-7; 7 nucleotides agree with TRBD2. The CDR3 consists of 14 residues. V lost 1 base, J lost 9 bases, and 9 bases stayed unmatched. CDR1 and CDR2 (germline): SGHVS, FNYEAQ. The CDR3 DNA follows: TGTGCCAGCAGCTTAGAGGTGGCTAGCGGAATGCAGTACTTC. Encoded protein: CASSLEVASGMQYF.

This chain uses TRBV28 with TRBJ2-6; 11 nucleotides align to TRBD1. The CDR3 is made up of 17 amino acids. V was clipped by 5 bases and J by 2 bases; unmatched bases: 5. In germline, CDR1 is MDHEN, CDR2 SYDVKM. The chain's CDR3 is CASSPGQGATGANVLTF. In nucleotides, the CDR3 is TGTGCCAGCAGTCCCGGACAGGGGGCGACTGGGGCCAACGTCCTGACTTTC.

V is TRBV10-2 and J is TRBJ1-4; 9 nucleotides agree with TRBD1. Germline V CDR1 and CDR2: WSHSY, SAAADI. The J segment lost 7 bases and the V segment lost 6 bases, leaving 3 bases of the junction unmatched. The CDR3 extends over 13 amino acids. The CDR3 loop is CASRGQGGEKLFF. The CDR3 DNA is TGCGCCAGCAGGGGACAGGGTGGTGAAAAACTGTTTTTT.

The chain has TRBV4-1 and TRBJ2-1; 12 nucleotides align to TRBD2. The CDR3 sequence is 16 residues long. Germline values: CDR1 MGHRA, CDR2 YSYEKL. After removal of 2 bases from V and 4 bases from J, the junction contained 3 bases not matched to a gene. In DNA, the CDR3 is TGCGCCAGCAGCCAAAGGACTAGCGGGGTATACAATGAGCAGTTCTTC. Amino acids: CASSQRTSGVYNEQFF.

This rearrangement joins TRBV13 to TRBJ2-3; 10 nucleotides match TRBD2. V lost 1 base, J lost 5 bases, and 9 bases stayed unmatched. The CDR3 consists of 17 residues. The germline V gene has CDR1 PRHDT and CDR2 FYEKMQ (reference sequence). The CDR3 sequence is CASSLASGRAIGDTQYF. The CDR3 DNA follows: TGTGCCAGCAGCTTAGCGAGCGGGAGGGCCATTGGAGATACGCAGTATTTT.

This clone has just one count. The rearrangement links TRBV18 to TRBJ1-1; 8 bases are a match to TRBD1. The CDR3 length is 16 residues. V gave up 0 bases and J gave up 1 base; unmatched junction bases: 4. The germline V gene has CDR1 KGHSH and CDR2 LQKENI. DNA for the CDR3: TGTGCCAGCTCACCACCTTTAGACAGGGGGAACACTGAAGCTTTCTTT. Translated: CASSPPLDRGNTEAFF.

The chain joins TRBV10-3 to TRBJ1-3; 7 bases map to TRBD1. CDR3 length equals 13 residues. In germline, CDR1 is ENHRY, CDR2 SYGVKD. CDR3 protein: CASERGQENTIYF. The CDR3 coding sequence is TGTGCATCAGAGAGGGGGCAGGAAAACACCATATATTTT.

This clone occurred once. The chain combines TRBV21-1 with TRBJ2-2; the table's D call TRBD2 went unverified against the DNA. TRBV21-1 is termed a pseudogene. The CDR3 has 15 residues. The CDR3 nucleotides read TGTGCCAGCAGCAACAGACTAGCGAACACCGGGGAGCTGTTTTTT. Its translation: CASSNRLANTGELFF.

The rearrangement joins TRBV30 to TRBJ2-5, with a weak D call TRBD1 (5 bases). The end of the DNA is better explained by TRBJ2-7, so the J call may be wrong. This CDR3 is 11 amino acids long. Germline CDR1 is GTSNPN and CDR2 is SVGIG (reference sequence). The CDR3 region has the DNA TGTGCCTGGAGTACAGGTCACGAGCAGTACTTC. It is translated as CAWSTGHEQYF.

The genes are TRBV6-4 and TRBJ2-3; a possible D gene is TRBD2 (5 bases). The germline gives CDR1 MRHNA, CDR2 SNTAGT. The CDR3 is 13 residues long. Trimming shortened V by 5 bases and J by 4 bases, and 10 bases separated the two germline ends. As DNA, the CDR3 is TGTGCCAGCAGTTTGGAACTAGCAGATACGCAGTATTTT. Translating it yields CASSLELADTQYF.

The CDR3 region is CASSLDSSYGYTF. The CDR3 DNA sequence: TGTGCCAGCAGCTTAGACAGCTCCTATGGCTACACCTTC. The gene calls are TRBV7-8 and TRBJ1-2; D not certain. V lost 1 base to trimming and J lost 4 bases, with 7 bases between them. CDR3 size: 13 residues. Looked up from germline, CDR1 is SGHVS and CDR2 is FQNEAQ.

The chain uses TRBV7-9 and TRBJ2-3, with D possibly TRBD1 on 6 matching bases. V lost 5 bases to trimming and J lost 0 bases, with 12 bases between them. The CDR3 consists of 15 residues. CDR1 is SEHNR, CDR2 FQNEAQ, per germline (reference sequence). CDR3 sequence reads: CASSLNRASTDTQYF. In nucleotides, the CDR3 is TGTGCCAGCAGCCTCAACAGGGCTAGCACAGATACGCAGTATTTT.

This chain uses TRBV6-1 with TRBJ2-5; possible D gene TRBD1, 6 bases. CDR1 is MNHNS and CDR2 is SASEGT in the germline V gene. V gave up 3 bases and J gave up 5 bases, with 16 bases separating them. This CDR3 spans 15 amino acids. DNA for the CDR3: TGTGCCAGCAGTGATGTCCTAGCCAGGGGTGAGACCCAGTACTTC. Translation gives CASSDVLARGETQYF.